One and the same sample provided the 5 T cell receptor beta chains below, sequenced in a study of cytomegalovirus exposure and HLA in healthy donors. It was with 60 Vbeta and 13 Jbeta primers that the PCR ran. Produced via immunoSEQ multiplex PCR; TCRdb's table is partial and in-frame only. The data contain 100,000 to 150,000 clones, around three fifths of them singletons. The sequenced sample consisted of PBMCs. The receptors come from a woman aged 40 to 49 in good health and CMV-seronegative.

This clone was seen a few times. CDR3 residues: CASSLSVTGELFF. DNA of the CDR3: TGCGCCAGCAGCTTGTCGGTCACCGGGGAGCTGTTTTTT. The gene calls are TRBV5-1 and TRBJ2-2, with D unresolved. This CDR3 comprises 13 residues. With 1 base removed from V and 4 bases from J, the gap between germline ends came to 5 bases. Germline CDR1 SGHRS, CDR2 YFSETQ.

This clone was recorded only once. V gene TRBV27 combines with J gene TRBJ2-5; possible D gene TRBD1, 5 bases. V dropped 3 bases and J dropped 0 bases, with 8 bases sitting between them. This CDR3 comprises 14 residues. Germline assignment: CDR1 MNHEY and CDR2 SMNVEV (reference sequence). CDR3: CASSFRQNQETQYF. The CDR3 DNA is TGTGCCAGCAGTTTTCGACAGAACCAAGAGACCCAGTACTTC.

The rearrangement links TRBV25-1 to TRBJ2-1, with 11 bases aligning to TRBD2. The length of the CDR3 is 17 residues. In germline, CDR1 is MGHDK, CDR2 SYGVNS. V lost 5 bases to trimming and J lost 8 bases; unmatched junction nucleotides: 14. The CDR3 DNA sequence: TGTGCCAGCAGTATTACTAGCGGGGGAGTGAAAAATTATGAGCAGTTCTTC. It specifies CASSITSGGVKNYEQFF.

The V call is TRBV9, the J call TRBJ2-7, with 11 bases fitting TRBD2. This CDR3 has 15 residues. J lost 5 bases, V lost 2 bases, and 6 bases had no gene match. CDR1 and CDR2 (germline): SGDLS, YYNGEE. The CDR3 DNA reads TGTGCCAGCAGCGTTAGCGGGGGGGGCTCAGACGAGCAGTACTTC. Translated, it gives CASSVSGGGSDEQYF.

The J gene is TRBJ2-5, the V gene TRBV7-6, with D maybe TRBD1 (5 bases). The germline V gene encodes CDR1 SGHVS and CDR2 FNYEAQ. This CDR3 spans 15 amino acids. Trimming stripped 2 bases from V and 5 bases from J, with 15 bases between. This CDR3 reads CASSLFFRSGETQYF. CDR3 bases: TGTGCCAGCAGCTTATTTTTCAGGTCAGGGGAGACCCAGTACTTC.